The next 20 T cell receptor beta chains were all read from a single sample in a study of shared clonotypes between healthy human individuals. The protocol was immunoSEQ multiplex PCR, while the TCRdb copy is restricted to in-frame clones and leaves out a portion. Of about 2 million clones listed, 85% to 95% are singletons. The sequenced sample was naive CD4+ T cells sorted from blood. Subset given: CD45RA+ positively selected. These receptors were taken from a man between 18 and 35 years old in good health.

This chain links TRBV30 with TRBJ2-7; 11 bases agree with TRBD2. CDR3 length: 14 amino acids. V was clipped by 2 bases and J by 4 bases; unmatched bases: 4. Germline loops: CDR1 GTSNPN, CDR2 SVGIG (reference sequence). In nucleotides, the CDR3 is TGTGCCTGGAGTAAGGGACTAGCGGATTACGAGCAGTACTTC. This encodes CAWSKGLADYEQYF.

V and J are TRBV7-2 and TRBJ2-5; TRBD2 matches at 7 bases. Germline CDR1 reads SGHTA; CDR2 reads FQGNSA. V dropped 5 bases and J dropped 1; count of bases not matched to a gene: 4. The CDR3 contains 14 residues. The CDR3 loop is CASSKGGGQETQYF. CDR3 DNA: TGTGCCAGCAGCAAGGGCGGGGGCCAAGAGACCCAGTACTTC.

V gene TRBV19 combines with J gene TRBJ1-3, with D maybe TRBD1 (5 bases). V lost 9 bases, J lost 4 bases, and 19 bases lay in between. The CDR3 is 15 residues long. In germline, CDR1 is LNHDA, CDR2 SQIVND (reference sequence). CDR3 residues: CASTAGELRGNTIYF. CDR3 nucleotide sequence: TGTGCCAGCACCGCGGGGGAACTAAGAGGAAACACCATATATTTT.

This sequence joins TRBV15 and TRBJ1-4, with 12 bases aligning to TRBD1. This CDR3 has 20 amino acids. J gave up 2 bases and V 4 bases, and 14 bases lay outside the gene matches. Germline CDR1 and CDR2: LNHNV and YYDKDF (reference sequence). CDR3 DNA: TGTGCCACCAGCATTTTTCCCGGGACAGGGGGCGCAAGGACTAATGAAAAACTGTTTTTT. This encodes CATSIFPGTGGARTNEKLFF.

Of note for this clone: A clone one base away is much larger, so this may be a read error. This specimen includes other DNA sequences encoding the same CDR3. V and J are TRBV5-6 and TRBJ2-7; 10 bases line up with TRBD1. The V gene end was trimmed by 2 bases and the J gene end by 2 bases; junction bases not matched to a gene: 4. This CDR3 is 15 amino acids long. The germline gives CDR1 SGHDT, CDR2 YYEEEE. The CDR3 DNA follows: TGTGCCAGCAGCTTACCGGGACAGGGGCCCTACGAGCAGTACTTC. It codes for CASSLPGQGPYEQYF.

This chain connects TRBV4-1 to TRBJ2-5; D call uncertain. This CDR3 spans 15 amino acids. CDR1 and CDR2 (germline): MGHRA, YSYEKL. V shed 2 bases and J shed 4 bases, with 14 bases lying between them. The CDR3 is CASSQPTVNPETQYF. The CDR3 DNA reads TGCGCCAGCAGCCAACCGACTGTCAATCCAGAGACCCAGTACTTC.

The chain couples TRBV19 to TRBJ1-1; D not certain. CDR1 is LNHDA and CDR2 is SQIVND in the germline V gene (reference sequence). This CDR3 comprises 14 residues. V lost 4 bases and J 0 bases, leaving 9 bases between the germline ends. CDR3 amino acids: CASSTRVLNTEAFF. The CDR3 coding sequence is TGTGCCAGTAGTACCCGGGTCCTGAACACTGAAGCTTTCTTT.

This clone was recorded once. V usage is TRBV5-1 and J usage is TRBJ1-4, with D possibly matching TRBD1 (5 bases). This CDR3 region has 16 residues. Germline loops: CDR1 SGHRS, CDR2 YFSETQ. V lost 4 bases and J 8 bases, leaving 21 bases between the germline ends. CDR3 nucleotide sequence: TGCGCCAGCAGCGAAAAGCCTGAGGGGTACCCGGAAAAACTGTTTTTT. Protein product: CASSEKPEGYPEKLFF.

V is TRBV19 and J is TRBJ2-3; D uncertain. The CDR3 loop spans 11 amino acids. V was pared by 7 bases and J by 4 bases, with 6 bases between. Germline V gene data show CDR1 as LNHDA and CDR2 as SQIVND (reference sequence). The CDR3 reads CASMIADTQYF. DNA for the CDR3: TGTGCCAGTATGATTGCAGATACGCAGTATTTT.

The gene calls are TRBV5-5 and TRBJ2-1, with D possibly being TRBD1 or TRBD2 (5 bases each). V lost 2 bases, J lost 6 bases, and 15 bases lay in between. The CDR3 covers 15 residues. Germline CDR1 is SGHKS and CDR2 is YYEKEE (reference sequence). This CDR3 reads CASSLSGTIGNEQFF. The DNA for the CDR3 is TGTGCCAGCAGCTTATCCGGGACCATCGGCAATGAGCAGTTCTTC.

J is TRBJ1-4 and V is TRBV4-3, with D possibly being TRBD1 (5 bases). CDR3 length: 15 residues. V was cut by 4 bases and J by 8 bases, with 17 bases left in between. Germline values: CDR1 LGHNA, CDR2 YSLEER. CDR3 sequence reads: CASSRIQAEWEKLFF. The CDR3 DNA follows: TGCGCCAGCAGCCGGATACAGGCCGAGTGGGAAAAACTGTTTTTT.

The chain has TRBV18 and TRBJ1-1; TRBD1 aligns across 7 bases. This CDR3 is 13 amino acids long. Looked up from germline, CDR1 is KGHSH and CDR2 is LQKENI. V shed 3 bases, J shed 7 bases, and the junction held 5 bases outside the gene matches. CDR3 nucleotide sequence: TGTGCCAGCTCACCGCCGACAGGGAATGAAGCTTTCTTT. This encodes CASSPPTGNEAFF. Drawing the rest from reference TRBV18 and TRBJ1-1, the complete variable domain is NAGVMQNPRHLVRRRGQEARLRCSPMKGHSHVYWYRQLPEEGLKFMVYLQKENIIDESGMPKERFSAEFPKEGPSILRIQQVVRGDSAAYFCASSPPTGNEAFFGQGTRLTVV.

V and J are TRBV4-3 and TRBJ2-2, with D maybe TRBD1 (6 bases). V shed 0 bases and J shed 3 bases, with 20 bases lying between them. Germline V CDR1 and CDR2: LGHNA, YSLEER. This CDR3 has 19 amino acids. As DNA, the CDR3 is TGCGCCAGCAGCCAAGATCACCTCTATTTCGCAGGGGACACCGGGGAGCTGTTTTTT. Translating it yields CASSQDHLYFAGDTGELFF.

The V call is TRBV30, the J call TRBJ2-3; no clear D. The CDR3 contains 12 residues. V lost 5 bases to trimming and J lost 4 bases, with 10 bases between them. Germline-derived CDR1 and CDR2 are GTSNPN and SVGIG (reference sequence). The CDR3 bases are TGTGCCTGGGGTGAAATGGCAGATACGCAGTATTTT. Protein sequence: CAWGEMADTQYF.

The rearrangement uses TRBV7-6 and TRBJ2-2; D call uncertain. V lost 0 bases and J 6 bases, leaving 14 bases between the germline ends. CDR3 length: 16 residues. The germline CDR1 and CDR2 sequences are SGHVS and FNYEAQ. The CDR3 region has the DNA TGTGCCAGCAGCTTAGCGCGTCAGGTCGGTCCCGGGGAGCTGTTTTTT. It yields the protein CASSLARQVGPGELFF.

CDR3 loop: CASKRLAGGSHNEQFF. CDR3 coding DNA: TGCGCCAGCAAAAGACTAGCGGGAGGGTCCCACAATGAGCAGTTCTTC. The chain links TRBV5-1 to TRBJ2-1; 14 bases match TRBD2. The germline V gene has CDR1 SGHRS and CDR2 YFSETQ. V dropped 6 bases and J dropped 5; count of bases not matched to a gene: 7. CDR3 size: 16 residues.

The J gene is TRBJ2-7, the V gene TRBV2; 8 nucleotides match TRBD2. This CDR3 spans 15 amino acids. From germline, CDR1 is SNHLY and CDR2 FYNNEI. Germline trimming cut 8 bases from V and 1 base from J; bases unmatched to any gene: 10. The CDR3 here is CASPRVAGLSYEQYF. The CDR3, as DNA: TGTGCCAGCCCCCGGGTAGCGGGATTATCCTACGAGCAGTACTTC.

The V call is TRBV27, the J call TRBJ1-2; 8 bases fit TRBD1. Per the germline V gene, CDR1 is MNHEY and CDR2 is SMNVEV (reference sequence). The CDR3 spans 15 residues. The V segment lost 5 bases and the J segment 5 bases; nucleotides outside the gene matches: 10. CDR3 amino acids: CASSRDRGSQYGYTF. CDR3 nucleotide sequence: TGTGCCAGCAGTAGAGACAGGGGCTCGCAGTATGGCTACACCTTC.

The chain has TRBV5-1 and TRBJ2-1; 11 positions match TRBD2. The germline V gene has CDR1 SGHRS and CDR2 YFSETQ. The length of the CDR3 is 17 residues. J gave up 3 bases and V 3 bases, and 8 bases lay outside the gene matches. The CDR3 sequence is CASSSLLAGVNYNEQFF. CDR3 DNA: TGCGCCAGCAGCTCCCTACTAGCGGGAGTGAACTACAATGAGCAGTTCTTC.

This CDR3 reads CASTSGDRANEQYF. CDR3 DNA sequence: TGTGCCAGCACCTCCGGGGACAGGGCCAACGAGCAGTACTTC. The rearrangement uses TRBV28 and TRBJ2-7; 9 nucleotides match TRBD1. The CDR3 length is 14 residues. CDR1 and CDR2 from the germline V gene are MDHEN and SYDVKM. V was pared by 7 bases and J by 5 bases, with 9 bases of the junction left unmatched.